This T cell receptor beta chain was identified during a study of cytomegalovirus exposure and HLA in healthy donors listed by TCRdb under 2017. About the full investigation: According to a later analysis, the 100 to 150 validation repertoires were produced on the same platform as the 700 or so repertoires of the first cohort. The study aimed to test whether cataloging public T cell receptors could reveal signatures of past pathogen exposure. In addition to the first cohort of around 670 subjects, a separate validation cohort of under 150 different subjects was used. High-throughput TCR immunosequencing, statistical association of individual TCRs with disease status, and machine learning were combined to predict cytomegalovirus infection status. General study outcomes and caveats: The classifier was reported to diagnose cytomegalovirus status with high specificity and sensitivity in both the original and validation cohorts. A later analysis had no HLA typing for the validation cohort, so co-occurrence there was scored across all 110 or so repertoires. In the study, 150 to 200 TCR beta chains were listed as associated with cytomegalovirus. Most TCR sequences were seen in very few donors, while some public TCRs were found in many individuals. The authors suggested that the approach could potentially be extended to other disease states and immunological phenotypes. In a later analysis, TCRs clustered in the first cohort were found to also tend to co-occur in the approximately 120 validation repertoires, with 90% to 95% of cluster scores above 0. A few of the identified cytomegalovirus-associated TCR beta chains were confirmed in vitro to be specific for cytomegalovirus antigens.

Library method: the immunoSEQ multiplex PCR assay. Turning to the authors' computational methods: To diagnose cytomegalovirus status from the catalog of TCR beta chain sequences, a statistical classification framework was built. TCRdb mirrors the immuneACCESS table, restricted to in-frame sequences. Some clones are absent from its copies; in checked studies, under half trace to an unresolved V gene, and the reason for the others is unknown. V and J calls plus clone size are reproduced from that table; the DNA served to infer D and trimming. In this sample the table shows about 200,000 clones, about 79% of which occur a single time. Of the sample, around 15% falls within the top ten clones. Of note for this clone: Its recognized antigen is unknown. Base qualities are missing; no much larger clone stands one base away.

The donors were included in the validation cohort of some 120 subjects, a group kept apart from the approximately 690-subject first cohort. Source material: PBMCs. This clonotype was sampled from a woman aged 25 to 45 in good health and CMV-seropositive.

CDR3 reads: CASSENRAEDTEAFF. The nucleotide sequence is given as TGTGCCAGCAGTGAAAACAGGGCAGAAGACACTGAAGCTTTCTTT. Here the chain combines TRBV28 and TRBJ1-1; possibly the D gene is TRBD1, per 6 matching bases. Spanning cysteine to phenylalanine, the CDR3 consists of 15 amino acids. The entry retains the CDR3 DNA only, 45 bases that are in frame from base 1. V loses 5 bases, J loses 3 bases, and the germline ends lie 16 bases apart. The germline V gene gives CDR1 as MDHEN and CDR2 as SYDVKM.